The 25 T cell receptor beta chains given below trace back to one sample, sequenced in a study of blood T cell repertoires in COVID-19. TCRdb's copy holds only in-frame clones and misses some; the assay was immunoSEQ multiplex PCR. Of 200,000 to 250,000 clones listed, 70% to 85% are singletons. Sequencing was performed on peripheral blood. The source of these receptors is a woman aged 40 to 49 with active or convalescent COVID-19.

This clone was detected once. The CDR3 spells CASRELGGGESEAFF. CDR3 sequence (DNA): TGTGCCAGCAGGGAACTTGGGGGGGGTGAGTCAGAAGCTTTCTTT. The chain is built from TRBV2 and TRBJ1-1; possibly TRBD1 for D (5 bases). The CDR3 spans 15 residues. CDR1 and CDR2 from the germline V gene are SNHLY and FYNNEI. Trimming removed 6 bases from V and 8 bases from J, with 22 bases in between.

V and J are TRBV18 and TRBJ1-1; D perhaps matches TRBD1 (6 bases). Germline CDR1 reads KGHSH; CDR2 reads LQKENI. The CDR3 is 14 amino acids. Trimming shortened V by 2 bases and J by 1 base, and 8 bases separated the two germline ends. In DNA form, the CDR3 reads TGTGCCAGCTCACCAGGACAGCCGAACACTGAAGCTTTCTTT. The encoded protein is CASSPGQPNTEAFF.

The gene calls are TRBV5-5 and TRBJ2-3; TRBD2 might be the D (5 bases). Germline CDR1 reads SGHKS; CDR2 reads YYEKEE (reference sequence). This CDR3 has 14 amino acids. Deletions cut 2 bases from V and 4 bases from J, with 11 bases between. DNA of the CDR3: TGTGCCAGCAGCTTAGGCGTGGGAGCAGATACGCAGTATTTT. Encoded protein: CASSLGVGADTQYF.

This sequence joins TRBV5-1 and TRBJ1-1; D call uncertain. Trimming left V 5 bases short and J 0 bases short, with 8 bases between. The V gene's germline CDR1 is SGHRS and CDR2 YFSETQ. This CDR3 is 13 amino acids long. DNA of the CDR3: TGCGCCAGCAGGAGGGATTTGAACACTGAAGCTTTCTTT. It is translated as CASRRDLNTEAFF.

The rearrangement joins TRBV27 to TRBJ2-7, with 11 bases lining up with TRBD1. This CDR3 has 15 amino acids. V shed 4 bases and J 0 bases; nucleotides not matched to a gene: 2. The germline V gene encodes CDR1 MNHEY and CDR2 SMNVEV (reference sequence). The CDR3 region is CASSWGQGGSYEQYF. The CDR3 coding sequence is TGTGCCAGCAGTTGGGGACAGGGGGGCTCCTACGAGCAGTACTTC.

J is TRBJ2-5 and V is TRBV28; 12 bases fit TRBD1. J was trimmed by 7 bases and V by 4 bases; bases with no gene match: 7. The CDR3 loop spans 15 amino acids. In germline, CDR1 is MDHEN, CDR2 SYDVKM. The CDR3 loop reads CASSSGTGGFGTQYF. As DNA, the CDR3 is TGTGCCAGCAGTTCCGGGACAGGGGGCTTCGGGACCCAGTACTTC.

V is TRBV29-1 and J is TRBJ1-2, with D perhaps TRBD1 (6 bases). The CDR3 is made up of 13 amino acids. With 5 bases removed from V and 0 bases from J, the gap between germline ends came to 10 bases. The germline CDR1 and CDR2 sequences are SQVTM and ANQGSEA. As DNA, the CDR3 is TGCAGCGTTACGACAGGCACTAACTATGGCTACACCTTC. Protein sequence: CSVTTGTNYGYTF.

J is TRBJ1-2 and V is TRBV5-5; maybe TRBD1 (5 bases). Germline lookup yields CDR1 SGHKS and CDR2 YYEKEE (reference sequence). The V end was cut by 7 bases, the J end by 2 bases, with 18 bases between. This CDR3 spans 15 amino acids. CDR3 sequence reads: CASSVGGVGNYGYTF. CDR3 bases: TGTGCCAGCTCAGTTGGAGGGGTGGGCAACTATGGCTACACCTTC.

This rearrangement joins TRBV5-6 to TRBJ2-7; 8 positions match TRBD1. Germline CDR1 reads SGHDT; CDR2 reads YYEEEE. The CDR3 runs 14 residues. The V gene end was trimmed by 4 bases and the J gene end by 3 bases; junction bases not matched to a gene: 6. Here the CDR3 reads CASSVDRALYEQYF. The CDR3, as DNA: TGTGCCAGCAGCGTGGACAGGGCCCTCTACGAGCAGTACTTC.

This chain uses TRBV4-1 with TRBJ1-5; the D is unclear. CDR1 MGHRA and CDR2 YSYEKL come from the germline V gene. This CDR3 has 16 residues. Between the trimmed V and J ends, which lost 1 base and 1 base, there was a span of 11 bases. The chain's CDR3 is CASSQGYGVSNQPQHF. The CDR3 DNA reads TGCGCCAGCAGCCAAGGGTACGGAGTAAGCAATCAGCCCCAGCATTTT.

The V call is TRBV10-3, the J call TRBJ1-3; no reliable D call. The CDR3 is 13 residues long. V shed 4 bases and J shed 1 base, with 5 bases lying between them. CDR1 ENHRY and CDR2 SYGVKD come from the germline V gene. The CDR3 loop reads CAISGQSGNTIYF. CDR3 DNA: TGTGCCATCAGTGGGCAATCTGGAAACACCATATATTTT.

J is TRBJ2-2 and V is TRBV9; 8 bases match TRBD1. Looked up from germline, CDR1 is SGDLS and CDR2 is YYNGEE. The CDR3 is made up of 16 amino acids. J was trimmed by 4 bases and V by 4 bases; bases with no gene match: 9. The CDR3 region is CASSPFQGASTGELFF. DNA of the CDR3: TGTGCCAGCAGCCCCTTCCAGGGGGCAAGCACCGGGGAGCTGTTTTTT.

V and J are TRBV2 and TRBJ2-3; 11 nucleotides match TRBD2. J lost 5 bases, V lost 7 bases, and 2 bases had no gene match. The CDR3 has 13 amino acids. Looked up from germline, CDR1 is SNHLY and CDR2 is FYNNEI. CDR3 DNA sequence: TGTGCCAGCAAACTAGCGGGGGTAGATACGCAGTATTTT. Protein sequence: CASKLAGVDTQYF.

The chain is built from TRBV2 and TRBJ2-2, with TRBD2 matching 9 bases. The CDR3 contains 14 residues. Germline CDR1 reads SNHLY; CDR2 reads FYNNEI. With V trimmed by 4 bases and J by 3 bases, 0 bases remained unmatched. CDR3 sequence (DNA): TGTGCCAGCAGTGGACTAGCGGACACCGGGGAGCTGTTTTTT. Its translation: CASSGLADTGELFF.

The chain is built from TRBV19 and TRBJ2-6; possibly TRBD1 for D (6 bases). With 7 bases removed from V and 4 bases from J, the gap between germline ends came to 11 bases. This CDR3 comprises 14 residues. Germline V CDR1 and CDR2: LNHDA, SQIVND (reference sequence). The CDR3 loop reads CASTSRGGANVLTF. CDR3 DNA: TGTGCCAGTACCTCAAGGGGGGGGGCCAACGTCCTGACTTTC.

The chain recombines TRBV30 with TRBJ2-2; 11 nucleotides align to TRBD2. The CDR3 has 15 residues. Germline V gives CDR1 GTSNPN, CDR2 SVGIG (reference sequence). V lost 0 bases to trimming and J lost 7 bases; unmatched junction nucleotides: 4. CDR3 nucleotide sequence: TGTGCCTGGAGTGTTAGCGGGGGGGCCTTCGGGGAGCTGTTTTTT. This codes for CAWSVSGGAFGELFF.

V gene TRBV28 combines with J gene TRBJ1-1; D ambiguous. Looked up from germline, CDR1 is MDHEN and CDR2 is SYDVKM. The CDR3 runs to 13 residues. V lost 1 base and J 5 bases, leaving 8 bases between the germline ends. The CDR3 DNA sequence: TGTGCCAGCAGTTTATTGACCAGGACTGAAGCTTTCTTT. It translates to CASSLLTRTEAFF.

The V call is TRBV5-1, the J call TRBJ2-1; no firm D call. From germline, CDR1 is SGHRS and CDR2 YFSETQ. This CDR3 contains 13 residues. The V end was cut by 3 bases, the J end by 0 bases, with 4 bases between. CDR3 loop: CASSSLSYNEQFF. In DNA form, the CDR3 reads TGCGCCAGCAGCTCTCTCTCCTACAATGAGCAGTTCTTC.

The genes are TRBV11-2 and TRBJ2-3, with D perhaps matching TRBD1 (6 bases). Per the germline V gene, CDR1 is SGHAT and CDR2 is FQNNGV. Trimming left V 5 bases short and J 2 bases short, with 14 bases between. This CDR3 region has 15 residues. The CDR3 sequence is CASSLTGLPTDTQYF. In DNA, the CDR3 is TGTGCCAGCAGCCTTACAGGGCTCCCCACAGATACGCAGTATTTT.

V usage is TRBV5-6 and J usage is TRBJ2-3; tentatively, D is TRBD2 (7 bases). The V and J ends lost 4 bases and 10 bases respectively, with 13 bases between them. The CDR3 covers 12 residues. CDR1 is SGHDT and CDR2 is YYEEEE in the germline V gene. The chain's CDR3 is CASSPLRGPQYF. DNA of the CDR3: TGTGCCAGCAGCCCCCTGCGGGGGCCGCAGTATTTT.

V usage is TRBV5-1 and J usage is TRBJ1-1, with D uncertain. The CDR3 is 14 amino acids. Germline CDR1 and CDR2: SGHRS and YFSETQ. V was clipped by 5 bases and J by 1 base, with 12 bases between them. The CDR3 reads CASRYGNPNTEAFF. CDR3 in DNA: TGCGCCAGCAGATACGGGAATCCGAACACTGAAGCTTTCTTT.

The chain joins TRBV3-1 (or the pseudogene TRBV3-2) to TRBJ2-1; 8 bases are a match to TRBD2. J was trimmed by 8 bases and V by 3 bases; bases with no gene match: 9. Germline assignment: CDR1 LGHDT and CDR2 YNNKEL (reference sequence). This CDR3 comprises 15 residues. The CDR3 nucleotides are TGTGCCAGCAGCCATGCCGGGGGGGCCCTCGATGAGCAGTTCTTC. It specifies CASSHAGGALDEQFF.

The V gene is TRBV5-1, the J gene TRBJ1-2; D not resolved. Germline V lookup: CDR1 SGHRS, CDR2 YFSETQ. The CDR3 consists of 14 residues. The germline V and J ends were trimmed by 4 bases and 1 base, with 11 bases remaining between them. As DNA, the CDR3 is TGCGCCAGCAGCCAGTCAGCGAATAACTATGGCTACACCTTC. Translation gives CASSQSANNYGYTF.

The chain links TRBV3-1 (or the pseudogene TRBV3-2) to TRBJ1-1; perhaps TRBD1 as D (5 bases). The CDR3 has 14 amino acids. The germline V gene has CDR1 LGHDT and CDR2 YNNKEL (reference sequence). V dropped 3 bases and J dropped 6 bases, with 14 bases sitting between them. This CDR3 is CASSQGHSQAEAFF. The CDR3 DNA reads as TGTGCCAGCAGCCAGGGGCACTCGCAGGCTGAAGCTTTCTTT.

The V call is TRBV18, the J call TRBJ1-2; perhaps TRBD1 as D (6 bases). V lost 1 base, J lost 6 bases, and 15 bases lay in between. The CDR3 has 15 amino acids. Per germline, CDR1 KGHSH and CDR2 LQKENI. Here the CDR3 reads CASSPHREAVDGYTF. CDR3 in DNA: TGTGCCAGCTCACCACACAGGGAAGCGGTTGATGGCTACACCTTC.